This T cell receptor beta chain was identified during a study of blood T cell repertoires in COVID-19. Study-level background: Sites in the United States, Italy and Spain provided acute and convalescent COVID-19 samples. From T cells, B-cell-depleted T cells, or PBMCs came the material, which was cDNA or gDNA.

Produced via immunoSEQ multiplex PCR; TCRdb's table is partial and in-frame only. This sample has about 290,000 clones, with around 86% found just once. Cohort placement rested on clinical history that participants reported themselves. For recovered donors of Cohort 3, there were two negative PCRs, clearance, or symptom resolution. This CDR3 contains 15 residues. V lost 4 bases and J lost 6; bases outside the gene matches: 9. CDR1 is SGDLS and CDR2 is YYNGEE in the germline V gene. The chain links TRBV9 to TRBJ2-1; 8 nucleotides line up with TRBD2. The sequence was obtained from a middle-aged woman who had recovered from COVID-19. Input material: PBMCs or T cells enriched from blood (not recorded which). The CDR3 nucleotides read TGTGCCAGCAGCCCCCGAGGACTAGCAGCCAATGAGCAGTTCTTC. The encoded protein is CASSPRGLAANEQFF. The full variable domain, in which reference TRBV9 and TRBJ2-1 provide the parts outside the CDR3, is DSGVTQTPKHLITATGQRVTLRCSPRSGDLSVYWYQQSLDQGLQFLIQYYNGEERAKGNILERFSAQQFPDLHSELNLSSLELGDSALYFCASSPRGLAANEQFFGPGTRLTVL.